This T cell receptor beta chain emerged from a study of blood T cell repertoires in COVID-19 (TCRdb year 2020). Describing the broader study: The collaborator samples originated in the United States, Italy and Spain and spanned the acute and convalescent phases of COVID-19. The prospective study material was composed of cDNA or gDNA derived from T cells, B-cell-depleted T cells, or PBMCs. The dataset comprised deeply sampled blood TCRbeta repertoires from subjects exposed to, actively infected with, or recovered from COVID-19. The repertoires were released in a freely available public database meant as a resource for research on the immune response to SARS-CoV-2. Samples were obtained from the ongoing ImmuneRACE study (first 160 participants) and from some 1,200 subjects provided by 6 global collaborators. A de-identified subject ID, COVID-19 status, age in years and sex were almost always included in the sample metadata. Where available, HLA class I and class II types were taken from metadata supplied by the sample provider and were not determined by assay-based typing.

CDR1 and CDR2, looked up from the germline V gene, are LGHNA and YSLEER. There are 15 amino acids in the CDR3, from cysteine to phenylalanine inclusive. Of the read, only the CDR3 DNA is kept; its 45 bases are in frame from base 1. V was cut back by 1 base and J by 8 bases, leaving a gap of 14 bases between them. The immunoSEQ Assay, a bias-controlled multiplex PCR, was used to amplify TCRbeta CDR3 regions from genomic DNA. The authors' analysis ran thus. The number of nucleated cells in each sample was estimated from the amplification of reference gene primers within the assay. Sequence reads were collapsed and filtered to measure the absolute abundance of every unique TCRbeta CDR3 rearrangement. For each sample, productive Simpson clonality was calculated by taking the square root of Simpson's diversity index across productive rearrangements. The table comes from immuneACCESS by way of TCRdb, which keeps in-frame sequences with V and J called. Part of the clones is missing from these tables; in studies checked, under half for an unresolved V gene and the rest for unknown reasons. D and trimming were read from the DNA, whereas the V and J calls and clone size are those reported in that table. The sample table holds roughly 150,000 clones, of which around 80% were seen once. The ten largest clones add up to approximately 8.4% of the sample.

Enrolling through a virtual design, the prospective study's participants ranged in age from roughly 18 to 90 years and lived across about two dozen United States geographic areas. In the prospective study, participants were assigned to cohorts based on the clinical history participants reported in a screening survey and a study questionnaire. ImmuneRACE Cohort 3 recovered participants were defined by two consecutive negative NP/OP PCR tests, healthcare professional clearance, or symptom resolution. Mobile phlebotomists in the prospective study collected whole blood, serum and a nasopharyngeal or oropharyngeal swab from every participant. Over a roughly 2-month period, participants in the prospective study had the option of providing additional blood draws and questionnaires. Blood samples from the prospective study were shipped frozen or at room temperature prior to DNA extraction. As for this clone: Its antigen is not yet known. There are no base qualities to consult, and no much larger clone falls within one base.

The research as a whole found: Clinical and demographic metadata were provided uncurated, with the amount varying by source and participant.

The TCR sequence derives from a woman aged 50 to 60 who had recovered from COVID-19. Sequencing used PBMCs or T cells enriched from blood (not recorded which). Recombination linked TRBV4-3 to TRBJ1-4, with the identity of the D gene unclear. The nucleotides are TGCGCCAGCAGCCAAGGGACGGGGTGGGAGGAAAAACTGTTTTTT. Translated, it gives CASSQGTGWEEKLFF.